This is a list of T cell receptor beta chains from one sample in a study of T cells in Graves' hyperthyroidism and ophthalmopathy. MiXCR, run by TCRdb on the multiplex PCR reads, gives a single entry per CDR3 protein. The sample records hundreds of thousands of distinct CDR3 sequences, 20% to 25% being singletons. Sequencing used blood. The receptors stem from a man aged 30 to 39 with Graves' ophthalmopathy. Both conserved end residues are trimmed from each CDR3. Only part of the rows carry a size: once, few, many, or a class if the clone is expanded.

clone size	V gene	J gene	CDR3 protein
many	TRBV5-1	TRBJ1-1	ASSPSQRQRAEAF
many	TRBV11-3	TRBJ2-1	ASSLGGAGGNEQF
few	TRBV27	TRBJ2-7	ASSQMGARSSYEQY
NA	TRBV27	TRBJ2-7	ASSFRQDYGYEQY
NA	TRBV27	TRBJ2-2	ASSLSRVAAGELF
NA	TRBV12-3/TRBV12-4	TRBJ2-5	ASSLFVRETQY
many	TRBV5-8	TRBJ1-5	ASRPTGVGQSNQPQH
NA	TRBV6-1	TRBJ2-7	ASSSAQRHYEQY
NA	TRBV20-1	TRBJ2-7	SAEPGNLPEQY
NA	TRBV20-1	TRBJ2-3	SARDSADTQY
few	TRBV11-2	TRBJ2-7	ASSSGLLLANYEQY
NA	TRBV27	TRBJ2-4	ASSSDRGGSRGAKNIQY
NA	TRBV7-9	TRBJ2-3	ASSSSISWRERVDTQY
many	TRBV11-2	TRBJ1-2	ASSRDREGSGYT
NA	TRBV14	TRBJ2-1	ASSQRGQGSNEQF
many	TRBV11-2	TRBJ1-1	ASSPRSAGTEAF
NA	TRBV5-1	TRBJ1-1	ASSLEGHQNTEAF
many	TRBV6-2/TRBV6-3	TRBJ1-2	ASSNDRRRGYT
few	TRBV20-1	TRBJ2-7	SARGQDETYEQY
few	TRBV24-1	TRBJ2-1	ATSDQQLSDRNSYNEQF
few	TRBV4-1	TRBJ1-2	ASSPTGGIYGYT
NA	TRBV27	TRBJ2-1	ASGVAGLYNEQF
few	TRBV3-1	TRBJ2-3	ASRQASGVDTQY
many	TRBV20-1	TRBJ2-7	SARSQRGSYEQY
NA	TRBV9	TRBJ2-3	ASSVARASGNTDTQY
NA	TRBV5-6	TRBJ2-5	ASSLPRDRQETQY
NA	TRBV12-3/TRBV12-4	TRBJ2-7	ASSFLTSGSHEQY
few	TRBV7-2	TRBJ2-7	ASSIAQYEQY
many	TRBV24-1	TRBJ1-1	ATSDLRQGMNTEAF
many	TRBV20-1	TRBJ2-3	SAGTGGTDTQY
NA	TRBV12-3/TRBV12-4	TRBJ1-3	ASRPQGAASGNTIY
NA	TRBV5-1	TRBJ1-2	ASSLGTGGNGYT
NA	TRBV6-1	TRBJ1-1	ASRQARGYTEAF
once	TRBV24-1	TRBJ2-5	ATSDPDRYQETQY
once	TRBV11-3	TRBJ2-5	ASSTGDRTQETRY
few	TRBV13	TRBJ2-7	ASSRTGVPYEQY
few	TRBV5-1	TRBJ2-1	ASSFSESSYNEQF
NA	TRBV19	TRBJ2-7	ASSIGGLRTGSHEQY
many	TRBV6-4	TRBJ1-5	ANSHGQGNQPQH
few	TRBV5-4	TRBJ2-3	ASSFYRGGDTQY
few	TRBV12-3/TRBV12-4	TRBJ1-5	ASSLGRGGGNQPQH